Below are 29 T cell receptor beta chains sequenced from a single sample in a study of identical twins. In TCRdb, the 5' RACE reads were re-called with MiXCR into one record per CDR3 protein. This table holds about 790,000 distinct CDR3 sequences, over 15% found once. Separately, the same data were catalogued under a study of T cells expressing NK-cell markers.

Sequencing was done on a sample of PBMCs. The receptors stem from a woman under 30 in good health.

This rearrangement joins TRBV27 to TRBJ2-6; D is perhaps TRBD1 (6 bases). This CDR3 has 14 amino acids. V lost 5 bases to trimming and J lost 2 bases, with 7 bases between them. Germline assignment: CDR1 MNHEY and CDR2 SMNVEV (reference sequence). CDR3 region: CASSEGAGANVLTF. CDR3 nucleotide sequence: TGTGCCAGCAGTGAGGGGGCTGGGGCCAACGTCCTGACTTTC.

This chain joins TRBV7-3 and TRBJ2-2; 12 bases map to TRBD2. The ends lost 4 bases at V and 6 bases at J; junction bases unmatched: 9. Germline values: CDR1 SGHTA, CDR2 FQGTGA. CDR3 length: 17 amino acids. CDR3 sequence (DNA): TGTGCCAGCAGCTCACTTACTAGCGGGGGGCCACCCGGGGAGCTGTTTTTT. Translating it yields CASSSLTSGGPPGELFF.

Only a few counts were recorded for this clonotype. The chain recombines TRBV29-1 with TRBJ2-1, with D possibly called TRBD1 or TRBD2 (5 bases each). The germline CDR1 and CDR2 sequences are SQVTM and ANQGSEA. The CDR3 sequence is 12 residues long. Trimming took 0 bases from V and 10 from J, leaving 10 bases between them. The CDR3 sequence: CSVEDERGEQFF. The CDR3 DNA reads as TGCAGCGTTGAAGATGAGAGGGGAGAGCAGTTCTTC.

At least ten counts were recorded for this clonotype. J is TRBJ2-7 and V is TRBV5-1; D gene uncertain. This CDR3 has 16 residues. In germline, CDR1 is SGHRS, CDR2 YFSETQ. V was clipped by 0 bases and J by 2 bases, with 15 bases between them. The CDR3 sequence is CASSLGPVSDTYEQYF. The CDR3 DNA follows: TGCGCCAGCAGCTTGGGTCCAGTCAGCGATACCTACGAGCAGTACTTC.

The V call is TRBV20-1, the J call TRBJ1-4, with D maybe TRBD1 (5 bases). Trimming stripped 3 bases from V and 8 bases from J, with 13 bases between. Germline CDR1 is DFQATT and CDR2 is SNEGSKA (reference sequence). The length of the CDR3 is 13 residues. The CDR3 DNA sequence: TGCAGTGCTAGTCAAGGGGTTGGGGAAAAACTGTTTTTT. It translates to CSASQGVGEKLFF.

This clonotype has a handful of counts. The V call is TRBV2, the J call TRBJ1-6; perhaps TRBD1 as D (5 bases). CDR3 length: 13 amino acids. CDR1 and CDR2 (germline): SNHLY, FYNNEI. V lost 8 bases and J lost 7, with 12 bases in between. The CDR3 protein is CASGGMENSPLHF. The CDR3, as DNA: TGTGCCAGCGGGGGGATGGAAAATTCACCCCTCCACTTT. Using reference TRBV2 and TRBJ1-6 for the parts outside the CDR3, the full variable domain is EPEVTQTPSHQVTQMGQEVILRCVPISNHLYFYWYRQILGQKVEFLVSFYNNEISEKSEIFDDQFSVERPDGSNFTLKIRSTKLEDSAMYFCASGGMENSPLHFGNGTRLTVT.

CDR3 coding DNA: TGTGCCAGCAGCCGTTCCTTGAGTTCGGTAGCGAGCACAGATACGCAGTATTTT. This translates into CASSRSLSSVASTDTQYF. The rearrangement uses TRBV7-8 and TRBJ2-3, with D possibly matching TRBD2 (5 bases). Trimming left V 5 bases short and J 0 bases short, with 21 bases between. The germline gives CDR1 SGHVS, CDR2 FQNEAQ. The CDR3 consists of 18 residues. The full variable domain, in which reference TRBV7-8 and TRBJ2-3 provide the parts outside the CDR3, is GAGVSQSPRYKVAKRGQDVALRCDPISGHVSLFWYQQALGQGPEFLTYFQNEAQLDKSGLPSDRFFAERPEGSVSTLKIQRTQQEDSAVYLCASSRSLSSVASTDTQYFGPGTRLTVL.

The J gene is TRBJ2-3, the V gene TRBV7-9; a possible D gene is TRBD1 (5 bases). Germline-derived CDR1 and CDR2 are SEHNR and FQNEAQ (reference sequence). There are 15 residues in the CDR3. V was trimmed by 2 bases and J by 5 bases, leaving 14 bases between them. As DNA, the CDR3 is TGTGCCAGCAGCTTAAGGGGATCTACTGAAGATACGCAGTATTTT. Protein sequence: CASSLRGSTEDTQYF.

The chain carries TRBV6-5 and TRBJ2-7, with D tentatively TRBD1 (6 bases). Germline CDR1 is MNHEY and CDR2 is SVGAGI. Trimming cost V 2 bases and J 3 bases, with 17 bases left between them. This CDR3 has 16 amino acids. The CDR3 protein is CASSYPTGSAGYEQYF. The CDR3 coding sequence is TGTGCCAGCAGTTACCCTACAGGGTCAGCTGGCTACGAGCAGTACTTC.

In this sample, this clonotype turned up a few times. The V gene is TRBV10-3, the J gene TRBJ1-5; D is ambiguous. Trimming stripped 3 bases from V and 3 bases from J, with 3 bases between. The CDR3 totals 12 residues. Looked up from germline, CDR1 is ENHRY and CDR2 is SYGVKD. The CDR3 reads CAISEYNQPQHF. In nucleotides, the CDR3 is TGTGCCATCAGTGAATACAATCAGCCCCAGCATTTT.

This clonotype showed up just once. The V call is TRBV9, the J call TRBJ2-7; TRBD2 might be the D (5 bases). V was clipped by 1 base and J by 5 bases, with 10 bases between them. Germline values: CDR1 SGDLS, CDR2 YYNGEE. This CDR3 is 13 amino acids long. The DNA of the CDR3 is TGTGCCAGCAGCGTAACTAACGGGGACGAGCAGTACTTC. Translation gives CASSVTNGDEQYF. Full variable domain (remainder filled in from reference TRBV9 and TRBJ2-7): DSGVTQTPKHLITATGQRVTLRCSPRSGDLSVYWYQQSLDQGLQFLIQYYNGEERAKGNILERFSAQQFPDLHSELNLSSLELGDSALYFCASSVTNGDEQYFGPGTRLTVT.

This clonotype has a handful of counts. This chain connects TRBV18 to TRBJ2-7; 11 nucleotides agree with TRBD1. V lost 3 bases to trimming and J lost 3 bases; unmatched junction nucleotides: 7. CDR1 KGHSH and CDR2 LQKENI come from the germline V gene. The CDR3 length is 16 residues. CDR3 sequence: CASSPDGTGGNYEQYF. Here the CDR3 DNA reads TGTGCCAGCTCACCCGACGGGACAGGGGGAAACTACGAGCAGTACTTC.

The gene calls are TRBV20-1 and TRBJ2-3; TRBD1 might be the D (6 bases). Germline values: CDR1 DFQATT, CDR2 SNEGSKA (reference sequence). The V gene lost 0 bases and the J gene lost 4 bases, with 11 bases spanning the gap. CDR3 size: 14 residues. CDR3 nucleotide sequence: TGCAGTGCTAGAGAAGGCAGGGGTGCAGATACGCAGTATTTT. Residues: CSAREGRGADTQYF.

This clonotype was found once. This chain uses TRBV2 with TRBJ2-5; no reliable D call. The CDR3 sequence is 13 residues long. The V end lost 5 bases, the J end lost 4 bases, and 11 bases lay between the germline ends. The germline gives CDR1 SNHLY, CDR2 FYNNEI. In DNA form, the CDR3 reads TGTGCCAGCAGTCCCGGTCATGCAGAGACCCAGTACTTC. It yields the protein CASSPGHAETQYF. The variable domain in full, completed from reference TRBV2 and TRBJ2-5, reads EPEVTQTPSHQVTQMGQEVILRCVPISNHLYFYWYRQILGQKVEFLVSFYNNEISEKSEIFDDQFSVERPDGSNFTLKIRSTKLEDSAMYFCASSPGHAETQYFGPGTRLLVL.

The sample holds a few counts of this clonotype. The gene calls are TRBV24-1 and TRBJ2-1; D remains ambiguous. Germline V lookup: CDR1 KGHDR, CDR2 SFDVKD. The CDR3 is 15 residues long. V was cut by 2 bases and J by 6 bases, with 13 bases left in between. CDR3 sequence reads: CATSDSRVSLNEQFF. The CDR3 coding sequence is TGTGCCACCAGTGATTCTCGAGTGAGTCTCAATGAGCAGTTCTTC.

This clonotype was observed a handful of times. The rearrangement joins TRBV4-3 to TRBJ2-2; tentative D call: TRBD2 (7 bases). V lost 5 bases and J 3 bases, leaving 19 bases between the germline ends. The V gene's germline CDR1 is LGHNA and CDR2 YSLEER. This CDR3 is 17 amino acids long. CDR3: CASSVQFTGRDTGELFF. The CDR3 DNA reads as TGCGCCAGCAGCGTACAGTTTACAGGGAGGGACACCGGGGAGCTGTTTTTT.

The chain combines TRBV7-9 with TRBJ2-6; the D is unclear. Between the trimmed V and J ends, which lost 11 bases and 4 bases, there was a span of 9 bases. The CDR3 length is 12 residues. The V gene's germline CDR1 is SEHNR and CDR2 FQNEAQ (reference sequence). CDR3 protein: CAGSPGANVLTF. Written as DNA, the CDR3 is TGTGCCGGGTCCCCCGGGGCCAACGTCCTGACTTTC.

The chain combines TRBV4-1 with TRBJ2-2; D is perhaps TRBD2 (5 bases). Trimming stripped 1 base from V and 3 bases from J, with 12 bases between. CDR1 is MGHRA and CDR2 is YSYEKL in the germline V gene. CDR3 length: 16 amino acids. CDR3 residues: CASSQAGFHYTGELFF. The DNA for the CDR3 is TGCGCCAGCAGCCAAGCGGGGTTCCATTACACCGGGGAGCTGTTTTTT.

The V and J genes are TRBV6-1 and TRBJ1-2, with D maybe TRBD1 (6 bases). The CDR3 runs 15 residues. The germline CDR1 and CDR2 sequences are MNHNS and SASEGT. V shed 3 bases and J shed 4 bases, with 15 bases lying between them. The CDR3 region is CASSEAPDRAYGYTF. The CDR3 bases are TGTGCCAGCAGTGAGGCACCGGACAGAGCCTATGGCTACACCTTC.

This clonotype came up a few times. The V gene is TRBV4-2, the J gene TRBJ2-7, with unresolved D. V lost 0 bases and J lost 4, with 10 bases in between. There are 14 residues in the CDR3. Germline V lookup: CDR1 LGHNA, CDR2 YNFKEQ. The DNA of the CDR3 is TGTGCCAGCAGCCAAGATAGCCAAGGATACGAGCAGTACTTC. Its protein is CASSQDSQGYEQYF.

V is TRBV3-1 and J is TRBJ2-1, with 10 bases identical to TRBD1. Germline CDR1 reads LGHDT; CDR2 reads YNNKEL (reference sequence). This CDR3 has 18 residues. V gave up 4 bases and J gave up 0 bases; unmatched junction bases: 9. The CDR3 nucleotides read TGTGCCAGCAGCCGGTACCGGGACAGGGGTACCTCCTACAATGAGCAGTTCTTC. Residues: CASSRYRDRGTSYNEQFF.

Only a few counts were recorded for this clonotype. The chain joins TRBV7-9 to TRBJ2-7; the match to TRBD1 covers 8 bases. Germline CDR1 and CDR2: SEHNR and FQNEAQ (reference sequence). The CDR3 is made up of 14 amino acids. The J segment lost 6 bases and the V segment lost 3 bases, leaving 7 bases of the junction unmatched. The CDR3: CASSFEDRVSEQYF. Here the CDR3 DNA reads TGTGCCAGCAGCTTCGAGGACAGGGTTAGCGAGCAGTACTTC.

J is TRBJ1-6 and V is TRBV12-3 or TRBV12-4, with no clear D. Trimming removed 7 bases from V and 3 bases from J, with 10 bases in between. The CDR3 is made up of 14 amino acids. CDR3 sequence: CASTTTIYNSPLHF. In nucleotides, the CDR3 is TGTGCCAGCACGACTACCATCTATAATTCACCCCTCCACTTT.

This clonotype was seen many times. DNA of the CDR3: TGCAGCGTTGTTGGGGGTCCCTACGAGCAGTACTTC. Translated: CSVVGGPYEQYF. The chain is built from TRBV29-1 and TRBJ2-7; D is perhaps TRBD1 or TRBD2 (5 bases each). Trimming shortened V by 4 bases and J by 2 bases, and 9 bases separated the two germline ends. The germline V gene has CDR1 SQVTM and CDR2 ANQGSEA. CDR3 length equals 12 residues.

This clonotype appeared a few times. The chain links TRBV12-3 or TRBV12-4 to TRBJ1-5; 8 bases fit TRBD1. The CDR3 covers 16 residues. J was trimmed by 0 bases and V by 1 base; bases with no gene match: 2. This CDR3 is CASSLGTGFSNQPQHF. In DNA, the CDR3 is TGTGCCAGCAGTTTAGGGACAGGGTTTAGCAATCAGCCCCAGCATTTT.

The rearrangement uses TRBV5-1 and TRBJ2-7; unclear D gene. V was clipped by 0 bases and J by 6 bases, with 13 bases between them. Germline V gene data show CDR1 as SGHRS and CDR2 as YFSETQ. The CDR3 covers 14 residues. For the CDR3, the DNA is TGCGCCAGCAGCTTGGATCGCGTAGAAGGCGAGCAGTACTTC. It encodes CASSLDRVEGEQYF.

This clonotype appeared a few times. The V call is TRBV5-1, the J call TRBJ2-7; D possibly uses TRBD1 or TRBD2 (5 bases each). Germline V lookup: CDR1 SGHRS, CDR2 YFSETQ. This CDR3 has 15 amino acids. The V end lost 0 bases, the J end lost 0 bases, and 10 bases lay between the germline ends. CDR3 nucleotides: TGCGCCAGCAGCTTGGGGGGGAGTACCTCCTACGAGCAGTACTTC. Encoded protein: CASSLGGSTSYEQYF.

The rearrangement joins TRBV7-9 to TRBJ2-7; no reliable D call. The CDR3 loop spans 15 amino acids. Trimming left V 4 bases short and J 2 bases short, with 15 bases between. CDR1 SEHNR and CDR2 FQNEAQ come from the germline V gene (reference sequence). CDR3 protein: CASSSSAAETYEQYF. CDR3 sequence (DNA): TGTGCCAGCAGCTCCTCGGCCGCGGAAACCTACGAGCAGTACTTC.

The CDR3 bases are TGCAGCGCTGACGGGGCGCCGGGGCTCTACAATGAGCAGTTCTTC. Translation: CSADGAPGLYNEQFF. The V and J genes are TRBV29-1 and TRBJ2-1; the D call may be TRBD1 or TRBD2 (5 bases each). This CDR3 has 15 residues. The V gene's germline CDR1 is SQVTM and CDR2 ANQGSEA. V was pared by 7 bases and J by 3 bases, with 19 bases between.